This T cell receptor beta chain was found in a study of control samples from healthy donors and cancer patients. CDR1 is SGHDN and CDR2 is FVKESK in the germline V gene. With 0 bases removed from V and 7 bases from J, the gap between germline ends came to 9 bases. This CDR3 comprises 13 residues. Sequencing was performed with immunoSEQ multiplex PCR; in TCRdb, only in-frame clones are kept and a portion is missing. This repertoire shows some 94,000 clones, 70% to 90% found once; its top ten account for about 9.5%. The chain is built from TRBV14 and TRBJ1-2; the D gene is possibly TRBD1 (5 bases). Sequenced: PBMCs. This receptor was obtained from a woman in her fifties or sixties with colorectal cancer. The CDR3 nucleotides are TGTGCCAGCAGCCAAGAACAGGCCGTTGGCTACACCTTC. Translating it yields CASSQEQAVGYTF.